This T cell receptor (beta chain) appears in the sequencing data of a study of T cell responses to AZD1222 COVID-19 vaccine. Study observations and caveats: Every sample of the repertoires postdated the peak T cell response. Clonal diversity may have been underestimated in mostly white British donors. Nearly half of spike-specific TCRs reportedly target variant regions that are unmutated in the B.1.351 and B.1.1.7 variants.

CDR3 length equals 14 residues. J lost 7 bases, V lost 6 bases, and 8 bases had no gene match. CDR1 is MDHEN and CDR2 is SYDVKM in the germline V gene. Measured with immunoSEQ multiplex PCR; TCRdb has only the in-frame clones, and not every one. The sample carries 200,000 or so clones, 85% to 95% recorded once. Comments on this clone: Its antigen is undetermined.

The specimen was peripheral blood, collected on day 0 of AZD1222 vaccination. The chain carries TRBV28 and TRBJ1-5, with 8 bases identical to TRBD1. The clonotype comes from an adult in good health. The CDR3, as DNA: TGTGCCAGCAGAGACGGGACAGGCAGACAGCCCCAGCATTTT. This encodes CASRDGTGRQPQHF.